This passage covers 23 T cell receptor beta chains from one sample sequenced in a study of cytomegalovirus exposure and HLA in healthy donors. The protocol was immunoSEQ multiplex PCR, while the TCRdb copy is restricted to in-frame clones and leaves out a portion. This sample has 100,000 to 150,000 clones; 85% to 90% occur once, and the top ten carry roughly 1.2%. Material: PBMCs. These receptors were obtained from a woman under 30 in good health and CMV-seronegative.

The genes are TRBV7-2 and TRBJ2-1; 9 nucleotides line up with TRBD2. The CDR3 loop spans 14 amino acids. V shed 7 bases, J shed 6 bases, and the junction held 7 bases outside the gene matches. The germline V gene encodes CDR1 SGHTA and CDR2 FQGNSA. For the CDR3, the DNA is TGTGCCAGCACAGCTCGCGGGGGGGCCAATGAGCAGTTCTTC. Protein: CASTARGGANEQFF. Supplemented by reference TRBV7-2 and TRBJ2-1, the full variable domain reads GAGVSQSPSNKVTEKGKDVELRCDPISGHTALYWYRQSLGQGLEFLIYFQGNSAPDKSGLPSDRFSAERTGGSVSTLTIQRTQQEDSAVYLCASTARGGANEQFFGPGTRLTVL.

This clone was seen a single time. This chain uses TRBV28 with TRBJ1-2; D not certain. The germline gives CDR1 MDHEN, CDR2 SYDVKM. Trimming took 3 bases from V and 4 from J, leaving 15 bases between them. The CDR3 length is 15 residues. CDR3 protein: CASSFPRILFYGYTF. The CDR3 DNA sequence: TGTGCCAGCAGTTTCCCCAGGATTCTCTTCTATGGCTACACCTTC.

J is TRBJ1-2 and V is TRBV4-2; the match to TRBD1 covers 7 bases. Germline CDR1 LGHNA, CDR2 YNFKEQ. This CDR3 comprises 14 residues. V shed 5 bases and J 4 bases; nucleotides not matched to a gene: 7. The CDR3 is CASSSRGKSYGYTF. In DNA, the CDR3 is TGTGCCAGCAGCTCCAGGGGGAAGTCCTATGGCTACACCTTC.

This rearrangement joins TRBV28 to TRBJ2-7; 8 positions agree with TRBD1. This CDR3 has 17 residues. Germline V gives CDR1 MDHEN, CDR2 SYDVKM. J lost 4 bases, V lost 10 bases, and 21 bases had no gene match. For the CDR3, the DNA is TGTGCCACCGTCCCCTTAGATCTCAGACAGGGGAAGTACGAGCAGTACTTC. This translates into CATVPLDLRQGKYEQYF.

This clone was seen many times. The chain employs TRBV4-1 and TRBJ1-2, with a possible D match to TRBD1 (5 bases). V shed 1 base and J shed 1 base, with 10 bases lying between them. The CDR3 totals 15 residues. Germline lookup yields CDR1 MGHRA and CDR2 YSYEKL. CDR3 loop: CASSQGTQDNYGYTF. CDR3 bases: TGCGCCAGCAGCCAAGGGACACAAGATAACTATGGCTACACCTTC.

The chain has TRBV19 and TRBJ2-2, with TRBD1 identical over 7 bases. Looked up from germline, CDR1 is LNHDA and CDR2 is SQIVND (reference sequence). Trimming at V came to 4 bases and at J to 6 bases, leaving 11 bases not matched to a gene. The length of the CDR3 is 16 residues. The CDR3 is CASSTYRGGIPGELFF. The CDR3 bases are TGTGCCAGTAGTACATACAGGGGTGGTATCCCCGGGGAGCTGTTTTTT.

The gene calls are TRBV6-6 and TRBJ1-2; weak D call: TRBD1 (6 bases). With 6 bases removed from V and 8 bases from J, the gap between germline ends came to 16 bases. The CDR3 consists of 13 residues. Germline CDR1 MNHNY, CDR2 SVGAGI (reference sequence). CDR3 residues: CASRARGAEGYTF. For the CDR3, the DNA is TGTGCCAGCAGGGCACGGGGGGCGGAGGGCTACACCTTC.

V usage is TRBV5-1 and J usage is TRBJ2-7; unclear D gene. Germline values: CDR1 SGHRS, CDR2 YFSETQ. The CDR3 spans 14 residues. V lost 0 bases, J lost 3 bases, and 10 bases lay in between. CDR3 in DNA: TGCGCCAGCAGCTTGGCCAATTCAGACTACGAGCAGTACTTC. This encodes CASSLANSDYEQYF.

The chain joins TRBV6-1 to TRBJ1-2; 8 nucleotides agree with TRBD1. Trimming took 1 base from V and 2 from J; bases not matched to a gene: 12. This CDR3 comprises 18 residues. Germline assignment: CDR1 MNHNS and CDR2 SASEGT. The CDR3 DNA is TGTGCCAGCAGTGAAGATATTGGACAGGGAACAACCAACTATGGCTACACCTTC. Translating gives CASSEDIGQGTTNYGYTF.

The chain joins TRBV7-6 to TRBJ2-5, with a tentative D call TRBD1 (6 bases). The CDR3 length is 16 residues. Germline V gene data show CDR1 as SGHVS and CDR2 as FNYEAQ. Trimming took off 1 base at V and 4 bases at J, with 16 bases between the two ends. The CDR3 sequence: CASSLVTGPRGETQYF. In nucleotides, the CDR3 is TGTGCCAGCAGCTTAGTGACAGGACCCCGAGGAGAGACCCAGTACTTC.

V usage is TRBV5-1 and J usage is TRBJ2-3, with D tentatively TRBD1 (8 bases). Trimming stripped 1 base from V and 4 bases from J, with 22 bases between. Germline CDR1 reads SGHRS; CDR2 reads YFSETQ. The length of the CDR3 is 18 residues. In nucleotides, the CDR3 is TGCGCCAGCAGCTTGCGGTTGACAACAGGGGGGGATCCAGATACGCAGTATTTT. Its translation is CASSLRLTTGGDPDTQYF. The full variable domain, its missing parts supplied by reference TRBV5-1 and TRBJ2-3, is KAGVTQTPRYLIKTRGQQVTLSCSPISGHRSVSWYQQTPGQGLQFLFEYFSETQRNKGNFPGRFSGRQFSNSRSEMNVSTLELGDSALYLCASSLRLTTGGDPDTQYFGPGTRLTVL.

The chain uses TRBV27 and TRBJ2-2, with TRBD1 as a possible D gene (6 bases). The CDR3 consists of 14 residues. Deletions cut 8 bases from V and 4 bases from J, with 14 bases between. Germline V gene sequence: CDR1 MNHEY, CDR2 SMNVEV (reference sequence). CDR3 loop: CASGTRGSTGELFF. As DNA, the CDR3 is TGTGCCAGCGGTACCAGGGGAAGCACCGGGGAGCTGTTTTTT.

Here the CDR3 reads CASSRTGGDGYTF. The DNA for the CDR3 is TGTGCCAGCAGCCGGACAGGGGGGGACGGCTACACCTTC. The chain is built from TRBV7-9 and TRBJ1-2; the match to TRBD1 covers 10 bases. The CDR3 totals 13 residues. CDR1 is SEHNR and CDR2 is FQNEAQ in the germline V gene (reference sequence). The V and J ends lost 5 bases and 8 bases, in that order; junction bases with no gene match: 5. The full variable domain, its missing parts supplied by reference TRBV7-9 and TRBJ1-2, is DTGVSQNPRHKITKRGQNVTFRCDPISEHNRLYWYRQTLGQGPEFLTYFQNEAQLEKSRLLSDRFSAERPKGSFSTLEIQRTEQGDSAMYLCASSRTGGDGYTFGSGTRLTVV.

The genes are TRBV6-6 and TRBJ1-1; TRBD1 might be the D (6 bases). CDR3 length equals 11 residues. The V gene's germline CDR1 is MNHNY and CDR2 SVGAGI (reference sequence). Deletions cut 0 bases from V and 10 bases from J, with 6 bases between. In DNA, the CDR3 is TGTGCCAGCAGTTACTCAGGGGGAGCTTTCTTT. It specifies CASSYSGGAFF.

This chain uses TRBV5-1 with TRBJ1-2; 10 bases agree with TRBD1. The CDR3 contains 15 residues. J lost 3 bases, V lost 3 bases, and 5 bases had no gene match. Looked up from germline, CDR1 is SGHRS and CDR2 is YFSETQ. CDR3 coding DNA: TGCGCCAGCAGCTCGACAGGGGGCGTCGACTATGGCTACACCTTC. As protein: CASSSTGGVDYGYTF. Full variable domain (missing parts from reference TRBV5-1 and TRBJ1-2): KAGVTQTPRYLIKTRGQQVTLSCSPISGHRSVSWYQQTPGQGLQFLFEYFSETQRNKGNFPGRFSGRQFSNSRSEMNVSTLELGDSALYLCASSSTGGVDYGYTFGSGTRLTVV.

CDR3 sequence reads: CASSPRQGGGYTF. As DNA, the CDR3 is TGTGCCAGCTCACCTCGTCAGGGTGGTGGCTACACCTTC. The chain employs TRBV18 and TRBJ1-2; tentatively, D is TRBD1 (5 bases). Trimming cost V 3 bases and J 7 bases, with 12 bases left between them. The CDR3 runs 13 residues. CDR1 is KGHSH and CDR2 is LQKENI in the germline V gene.

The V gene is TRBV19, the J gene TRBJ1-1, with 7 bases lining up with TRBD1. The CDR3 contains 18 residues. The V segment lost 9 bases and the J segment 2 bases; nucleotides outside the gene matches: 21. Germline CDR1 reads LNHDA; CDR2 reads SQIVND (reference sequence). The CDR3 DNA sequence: TGTGCCAGCGGACCGGGCCGGGGACAGAACCTTCGCAACACTGAAGCTTTCTTT. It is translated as CASGPGRGQNLRNTEAFF.

DNA for the CDR3: TGCAGCGTTGAAGACCAGGGAAACACCATATATTTT. As protein: CSVEDQGNTIYF. This rearrangement joins TRBV29-1 to TRBJ1-3; D gene ambiguous. CDR1 and CDR2 (germline): SQVTM, ANQGSEA. V was clipped by 0 bases and J by 4 bases, with 4 bases between them. The CDR3 totals 12 residues.

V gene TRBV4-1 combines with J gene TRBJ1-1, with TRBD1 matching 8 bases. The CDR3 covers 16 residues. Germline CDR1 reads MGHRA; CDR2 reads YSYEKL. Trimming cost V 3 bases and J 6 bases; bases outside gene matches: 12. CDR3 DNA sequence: TGCGCCAGCAGCCATTCGGCAGGGGGCCAGGAGCCTGAAGCTTTCTTT. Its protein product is CASSHSAGGQEPEAFF.

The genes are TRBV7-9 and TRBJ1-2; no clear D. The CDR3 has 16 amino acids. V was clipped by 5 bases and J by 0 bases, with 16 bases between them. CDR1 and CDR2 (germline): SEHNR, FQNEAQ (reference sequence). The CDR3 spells CASSPLIFRTNYGYTF. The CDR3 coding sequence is TGTGCCAGCAGCCCACTCATTTTTCGAACTAACTATGGCTACACCTTC.

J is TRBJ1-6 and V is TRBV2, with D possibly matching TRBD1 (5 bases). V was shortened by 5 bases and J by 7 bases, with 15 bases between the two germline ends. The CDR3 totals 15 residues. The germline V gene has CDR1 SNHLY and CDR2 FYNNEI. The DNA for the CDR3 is TGTGCCAGCAGTCGAAGCGTACAGGCCAATTCACCCCTCCACTTT. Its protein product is CASSRSVQANSPLHF.

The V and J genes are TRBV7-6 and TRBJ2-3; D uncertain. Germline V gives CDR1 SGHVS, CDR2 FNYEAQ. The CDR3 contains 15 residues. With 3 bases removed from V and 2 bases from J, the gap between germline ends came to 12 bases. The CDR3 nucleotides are TGTGCCAGCAGCTTTAGTCGTCTGGTCACAGATACGCAGTATTTT. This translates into CASSFSRLVTDTQYF.

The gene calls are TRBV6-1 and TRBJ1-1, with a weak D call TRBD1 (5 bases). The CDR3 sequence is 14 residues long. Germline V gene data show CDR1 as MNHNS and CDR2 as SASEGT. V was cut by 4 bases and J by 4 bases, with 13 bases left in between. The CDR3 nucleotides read TGTGCCAGCAGTGCCAGGGAGGGCGGCACTGAAGCTTTCTTT. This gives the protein CASSAREGGTEAFF.